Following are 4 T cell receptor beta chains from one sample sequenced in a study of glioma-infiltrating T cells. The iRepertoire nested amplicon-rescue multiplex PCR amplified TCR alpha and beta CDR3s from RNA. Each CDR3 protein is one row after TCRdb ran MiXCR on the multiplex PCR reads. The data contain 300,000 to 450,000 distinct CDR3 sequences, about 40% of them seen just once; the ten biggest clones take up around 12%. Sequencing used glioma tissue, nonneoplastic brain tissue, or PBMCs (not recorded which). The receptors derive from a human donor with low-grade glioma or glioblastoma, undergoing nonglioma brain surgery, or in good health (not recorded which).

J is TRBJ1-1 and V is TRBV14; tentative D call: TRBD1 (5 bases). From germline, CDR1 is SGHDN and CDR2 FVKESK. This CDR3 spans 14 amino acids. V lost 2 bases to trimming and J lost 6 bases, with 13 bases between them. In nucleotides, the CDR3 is TGTGCCAGCAGCCAAATCTTGGGGGGATCTGAAGCTTTCTTT. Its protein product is CASSQILGGSEAFF.

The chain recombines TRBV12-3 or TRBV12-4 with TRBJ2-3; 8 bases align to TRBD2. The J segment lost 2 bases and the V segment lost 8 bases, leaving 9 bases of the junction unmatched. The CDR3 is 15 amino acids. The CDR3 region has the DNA TGTGCCAGCGACGGGGTAGCGGGATCCACAGATACGCAGTATTTT. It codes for CASDGVAGSTDTQYF.

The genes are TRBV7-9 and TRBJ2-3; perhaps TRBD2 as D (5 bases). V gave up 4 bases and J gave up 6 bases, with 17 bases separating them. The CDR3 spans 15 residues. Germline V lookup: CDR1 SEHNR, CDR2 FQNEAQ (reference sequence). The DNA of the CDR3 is TGTGCCAGCAGCTCCACGGACTTTGCCACGGATACGCAGTATTTT. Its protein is CASSSTDFATDTQYF.

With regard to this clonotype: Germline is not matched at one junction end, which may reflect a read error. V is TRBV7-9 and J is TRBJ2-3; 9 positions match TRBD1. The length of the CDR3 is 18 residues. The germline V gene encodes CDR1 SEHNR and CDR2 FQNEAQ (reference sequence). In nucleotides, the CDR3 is TGCGCCAGCAGCCGCCGAACGCCTCGGACAGGGGACACAGATACGCAGTATTTT. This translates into CASSRRTPRTGDTDTQYF.